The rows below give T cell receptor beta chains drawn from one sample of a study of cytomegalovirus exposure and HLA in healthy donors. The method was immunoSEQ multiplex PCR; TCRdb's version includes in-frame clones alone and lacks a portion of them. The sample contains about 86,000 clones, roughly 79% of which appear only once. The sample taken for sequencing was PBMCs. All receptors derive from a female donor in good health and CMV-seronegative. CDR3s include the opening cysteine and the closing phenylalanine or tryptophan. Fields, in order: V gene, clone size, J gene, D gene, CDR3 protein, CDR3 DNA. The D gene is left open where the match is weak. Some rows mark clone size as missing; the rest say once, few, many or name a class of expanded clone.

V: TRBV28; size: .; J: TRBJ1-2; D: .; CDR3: CASSLASRGARGYTF; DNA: TGTGCCAGCAGTTTAGCCTCCAGGGGTGCTAGGGGCTACACCTTC
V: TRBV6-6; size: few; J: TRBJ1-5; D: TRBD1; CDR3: CASSYPAGGEPQHF; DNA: TGTGCCAGCAGTTACCCCGCAGGGGGCGAGCCCCAGCATTTT
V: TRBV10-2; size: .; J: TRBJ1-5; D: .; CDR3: CASSSPPGGGPYSNQPQHF; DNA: TGCGCCAGCAGTTCCCCTCCCGGGGGGGGGCCCTATAGCAATCAGCCCCAGCATTTT
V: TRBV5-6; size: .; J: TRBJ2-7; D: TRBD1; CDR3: CASSLGQVREQYF; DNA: TGTGCCAGCAGCCTAGGACAGGTGAGGGAGCAGTACTTC
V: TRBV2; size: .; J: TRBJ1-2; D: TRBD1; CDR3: CAGGQAYYGYTF; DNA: TGTGCCGGTGGACAGGCGTACTATGGCTACACCTTC
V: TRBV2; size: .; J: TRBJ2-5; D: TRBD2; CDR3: CASSDQLAGPRETQYF; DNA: TGTGCCAGCAGTGACCAACTAGCGGGACCCCGAGAGACCCAGTACTTC
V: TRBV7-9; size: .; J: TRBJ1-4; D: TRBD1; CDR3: CASGSGGTNEKLFF; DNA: TGTGCCAGCGGATCAGGGGGCACTAATGAAAAACTGTTTTTT
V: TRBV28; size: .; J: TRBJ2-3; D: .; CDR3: CASQFVQGTDTQYF; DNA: TGTGCCAGCCAGTTTGTACAGGGAACAGATACGCAGTATTTT
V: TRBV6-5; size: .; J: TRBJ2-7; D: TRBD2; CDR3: CASSPGTSGNYEQYF; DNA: TGTGCCAGCAGCCCAGGGACTAGCGGGAACTACGAGCAGTACTTC
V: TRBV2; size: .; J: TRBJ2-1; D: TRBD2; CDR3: CASSTTSGSYNEQFF; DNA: TGTGCCAGCAGCACGACTAGCGGGTCCTACAATGAGCAGTTCTTC
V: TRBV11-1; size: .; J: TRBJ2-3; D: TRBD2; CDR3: CASSRGWGGRTDTQYF; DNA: TGTGCCAGCAGCCGAGGGTGGGGGGGAAGGACAGATACGCAGTATTTT
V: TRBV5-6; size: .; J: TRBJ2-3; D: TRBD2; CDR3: CASPRMGTSGGPGTDTQYF; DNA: TGTGCCAGCCCAAGGATGGGGACTAGCGGGGGGCCGGGCACAGATACGCAGTATTTT
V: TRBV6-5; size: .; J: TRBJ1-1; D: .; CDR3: CASGPGVVTEAFF; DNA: TGTGCCAGCGGACCGGGGGTAGTGACTGAAGCTTTCTTT
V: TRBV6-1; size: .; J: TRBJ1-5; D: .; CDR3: CASSGQYNQPQHF; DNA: TGTGCCAGCAGCGGACAGTACAATCAGCCCCAGCATTTT
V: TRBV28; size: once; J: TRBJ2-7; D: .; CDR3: CATQGGTYEQYF; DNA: TGTGCCACACAGGGGGGGACCTACGAGCAGTACTTC
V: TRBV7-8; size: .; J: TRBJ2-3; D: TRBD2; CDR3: CASSFRGGPADTQYF; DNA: TGTGCCAGCAGCTTCCGGGGGGGCCCCGCAGATACGCAGTATTTT
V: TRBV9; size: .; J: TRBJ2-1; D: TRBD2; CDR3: CASSVASGGATSEQFF; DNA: TGTGCCAGCAGCGTAGCTAGCGGGGGGGCCACCAGTGAGCAGTTCTTC
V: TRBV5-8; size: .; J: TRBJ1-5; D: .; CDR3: CASSFVQANQPQHF; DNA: TGTGCCAGCAGCTTTGTCCAGGCCAATCAGCCCCAGCATTTT
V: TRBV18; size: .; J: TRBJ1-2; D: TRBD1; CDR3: CASSPTGGVGYTF; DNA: TGTGCCAGCTCACCTACAGGGGGCGTCGGCTACACCTTC
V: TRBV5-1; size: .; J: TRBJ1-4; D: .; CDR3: CASSPSATIGGEKLFF; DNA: TGCGCCAGCAGCCCCTCGGCCACTATCGGGGGTGAAAAACTGTTTTTT
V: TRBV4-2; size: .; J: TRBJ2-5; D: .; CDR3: CASSQDLGAYKETQYF; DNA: TGTGCCAGCAGCCAAGATTTGGGCGCTTACAAAGAGACCCAGTACTTC
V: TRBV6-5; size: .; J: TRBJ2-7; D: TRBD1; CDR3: CASSYFTGEPYEQYF; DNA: TGTGCCAGCAGTTACTTCACAGGGGAACCCTACGAGCAGTACTTC
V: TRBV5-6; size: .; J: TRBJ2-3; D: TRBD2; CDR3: CASSLWRGASTDTQYF; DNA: TGTGCCAGCAGCTTATGGCGGGGGGCCAGCACAGATACGCAGTATTTT
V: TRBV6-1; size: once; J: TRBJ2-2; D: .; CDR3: CAIRQVNTGELFF; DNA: TGTGCCATCAGACAGGTGAACACCGGGGAGCTGTTTTTT
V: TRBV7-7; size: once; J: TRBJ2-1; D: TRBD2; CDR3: CASSLDSGGDNEQFF; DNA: TGTGCTAGCAGCTTAGATAGCGGGGGTGACAATGAGCAGTTCTTC
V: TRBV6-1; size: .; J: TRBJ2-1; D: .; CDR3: CATYYNEQFF; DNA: TGTGCCACCTACTACAATGAGCAGTTCTTC
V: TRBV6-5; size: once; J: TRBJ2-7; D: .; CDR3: CASSPDSWAYEQYF; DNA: TGTGCCAGCAGTCCTGACAGTTGGGCGTACGAGCAGTACTTC
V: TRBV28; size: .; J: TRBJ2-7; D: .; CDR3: CASSRAFYEQYF; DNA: TGTGCCAGCTCCAGGGCGTTCTACGAGCAGTACTTC
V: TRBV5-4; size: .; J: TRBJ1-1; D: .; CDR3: CASRRDLGNTEAFF; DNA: TGTGCCAGCAGGCGGGATTTGGGGAACACTGAAGCTTTCTTT
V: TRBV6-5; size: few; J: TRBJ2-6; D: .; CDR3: CASTFSGANVLTF; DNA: TGTGCCAGCACCTTCTCTGGGGCCAACGTCCTGACTTTC
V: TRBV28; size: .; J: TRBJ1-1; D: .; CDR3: CASVLNRNTEAFF; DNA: TGTGCCAGCGTCTTGAACAGGAACACTGAAGCTTTCTTT
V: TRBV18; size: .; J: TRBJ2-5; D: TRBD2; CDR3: CASSPGLAEGQETQYF; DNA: TGTGCCAGCTCACCGGGGCTAGCGGAGGGACAAGAGACCCAGTACTTC
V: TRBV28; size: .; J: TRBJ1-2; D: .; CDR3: CASSLGGVGYTF; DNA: TGTGCCAGCAGTCTTGGGGGGGTTGGCTACACCTTC
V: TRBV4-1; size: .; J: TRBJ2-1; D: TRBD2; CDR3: CASSQEMAGGLSGEQFF; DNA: TGCGCCAGCAGCCAAGAAATGGCGGGGGGGCTATCAGGTGAGCAGTTCTTC
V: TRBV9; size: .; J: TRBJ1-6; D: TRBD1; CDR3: CASSLGQGDSPLHF; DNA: TGTGCCAGCAGCTTAGGACAGGGGGATTCACCCCTCCACTTT
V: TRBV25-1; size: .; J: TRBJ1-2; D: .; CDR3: CASSEYQQGAPNYGYTF; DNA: TGTGCCAGCAGTGAATATCAGCAGGGCGCACCTAACTATGGCTACACCTTC
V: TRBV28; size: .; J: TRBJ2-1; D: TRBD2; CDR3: CASSLGTSGREQFF; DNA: TGTGCCAGCAGTTTGGGGACTAGCGGGAGGGAGCAGTTCTTC
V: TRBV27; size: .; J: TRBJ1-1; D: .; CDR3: CASSSPGLGTEAFF; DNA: TGTGCCAGCAGTTCCCCGGGTTTGGGCACTGAAGCTTTCTTT
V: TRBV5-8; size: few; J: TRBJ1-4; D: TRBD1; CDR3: CASSLGTGPATNEKLFF; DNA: TGTGCCAGCAGCTTGGGGACAGGCCCCGCAACTAATGAAAAACTGTTTTTT
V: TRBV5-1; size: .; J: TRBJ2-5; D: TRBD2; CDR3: CASSLGLAGRDQETQYF; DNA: TGCGCCAGCAGCTTGGGACTAGCGGGACGGGACCAAGAGACCCAGTACTTC
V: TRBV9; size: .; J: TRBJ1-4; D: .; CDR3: CASSVGTDFEKLFF; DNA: TGTGCCAGCAGCGTAGGGACAGACTTTGAAAAACTGTTTTTT
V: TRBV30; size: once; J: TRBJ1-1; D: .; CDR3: CAWSGKGLNTEAFF; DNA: TGTGCCTGGAGTGGGAAGGGGCTGAACACTGAAGCTTTCTTT
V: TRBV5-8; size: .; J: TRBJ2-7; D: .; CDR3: CASRSYEQYF; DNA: TGTGCCAGCAGATCATACGAGCAGTACTTC
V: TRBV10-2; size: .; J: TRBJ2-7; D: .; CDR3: CASSEGASYEQYF; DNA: TGCGCCAGCAGTGAAGGAGCGAGCTACGAGCAGTACTTC
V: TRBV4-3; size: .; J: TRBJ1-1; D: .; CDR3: CASSQEINRVSISAFF; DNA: TGCGCCAGCAGCCAAGAAATAAACAGGGTTAGTATTTCAGCTTTCTTT
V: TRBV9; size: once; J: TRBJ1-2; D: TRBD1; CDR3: CASSVALGTGWGYTF; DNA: TGTGCCAGCAGCGTAGCCCTTGGGACAGGGTGGGGCTACACCTTC
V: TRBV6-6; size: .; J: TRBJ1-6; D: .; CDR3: CASSYSGGHNSPLHF; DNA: TGTGCCAGCAGTTACTCCGGGGGACATAATTCACCCCTCCACTTT
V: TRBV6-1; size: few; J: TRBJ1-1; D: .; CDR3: CASMVTFNTEAFF; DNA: TGTGCCAGCATGGTAACATTTAACACTGAAGCTTTCTTT
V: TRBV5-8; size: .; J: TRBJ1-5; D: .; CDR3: CASRPRQGNNQPQHF; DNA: TGTGCCAGTAGACCCCGGCAGGGTAACAATCAGCCCCAGCATTTT
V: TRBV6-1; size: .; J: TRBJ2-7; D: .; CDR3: CASLSGEQYF; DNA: TGTGCCAGCCTCTCCGGCGAGCAGTACTTC
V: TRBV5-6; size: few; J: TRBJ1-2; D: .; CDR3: CASSLGPRDLRYGYTF; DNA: TGTGCCAGCAGCTTGGGCCCGAGGGACTTAAGATATGGCTACACCTTC
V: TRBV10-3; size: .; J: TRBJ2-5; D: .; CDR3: CAIRGQQQETQYF; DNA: TGTGCCATCCGTGGACAGCAACAAGAGACCCAGTACTTC
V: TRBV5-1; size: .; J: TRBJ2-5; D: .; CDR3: CASSPEQGGETQYF; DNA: TGCGCCAGCAGCCCGGAACAGGGTGGAGAGACCCAGTACTTC
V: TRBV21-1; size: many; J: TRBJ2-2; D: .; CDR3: CASSKGRVVSNTGELFF; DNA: TGTGCCAGCAGCAAGGGGAGAGTGGTATCGAACACCGGGGAGCTGTTTTTT
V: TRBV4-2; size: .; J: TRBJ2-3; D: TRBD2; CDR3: CVSRVLSGSTDTQYF; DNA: TGTGTCAGCAGGGTACTTAGCGGGAGCACAGATACGCAGTATTTT